This TCR beta chain was obtained from a study of breast tumors, draining lymph nodes, adjacent tissues. Overall study results and limits: That most tumor T cells come from lymph nodes remained unproven. Most tumor T cells seemingly derive from lymph node, then expand in tumor. Tumor TCR diversity was below lymph nodes but above nontumor tissue. Tumor and nontumor repertoires were significantly more similar in luminal-like than in basal-like breast cancer.

MiXCR was run by TCRdb on the multiplex PCR reads, yielding one entry per CDR3 protein. This table holds some 200,000 distinct CDR3 sequences, about 32% found once. The lymph nodes were axillary draining lymph nodes from breast cancer patients. Note on this clonotype: What it binds is not known. One base away lies a much larger clone, so this may be a sequencing read error.

Specimen: axillary lymph node tissue. The receptor comes from a female donor with breast cancer. Some clones in this sample may be carry-over from other donors' samples.

CDR3 amino acids: CASSQKGSSTDTQYF. In DNA, the CDR3 is TGTGCCAGCAGTCAAAAGGGGTCTAGCACAGATACGCAGTATTTT. The chain is built from TRBV6-4 and TRBJ2-3; TRBD1 might be the D (5 bases). The CDR3 spans 15 residues. V was shortened by 5 bases and J by 0 bases, with 12 bases between the two germline ends. CDR1 MRHNA and CDR2 SNTAGT come from the germline V gene.